A selection of T cell receptor beta chains follows, all from one sample in a study of blood T cells in healthy people across ages. TCRdb reprocessed the 5' RACE reads with MiXCR, giving one entry per CDR3 protein. The sample contains 1.5 million to 2 million distinct CDR3 sequences, under 30% of which appear only once. Sample: blood. The source is a woman younger than 45 in good health. CDR3s include the opening cysteine and the closing phenylalanine or tryptophan.

CDR3aa: CASSESTAGQAQYF; v_gene: TRBV2
CDR3aa: CASSRGVAGAYEQYF; v_gene: TRBV28
CDR3aa: CASRAPPGNTIYF; v_gene: TRBV5-1
CDR3aa: CASSLAVHLDYEQYF; v_gene: TRBV7-2
CDR3aa: CASTRGSKNIQYF; v_gene: TRBV12-3/TRBV12-4
CDR3aa: CASSVSTVDTQYF; v_gene: TRBV6-4
CDR3aa: CAISLAGGTYEQYF; v_gene: TRBV10-3
CDR3aa: CASTSGLAGVHEQFF; v_gene: TRBV7-8
CDR3aa: CAISESDNYGYTF; v_gene: TRBV10-3
CDR3aa: CASRLKPGQGRAYEQYF; v_gene: TRBV12-3/TRBV12-4
CDR3aa: CASSLIGQGPQEQFF; v_gene: TRBV7-9
CDR3aa: CSARLAGGDCEQYF; v_gene: TRBV20-1
CDR3aa: CASSQDSYSSYNEQFF; v_gene: TRBV5-1
CDR3aa: CASSPRMRDERYF; v_gene: TRBV18
CDR3aa: CASSQLGTDTQYF; v_gene: TRBV2
CDR3aa: CSVTGQGSDTEAFF; v_gene: TRBV29-1
CDR3aa: CASSLTGGGLKNTEAFF; v_gene: TRBV7-3
CDR3aa: CASSLVFRENTGELFF; v_gene: TRBV11-2
CDR3aa: CASSLVSGTSTYEQYF; v_gene: TRBV5-1
CDR3aa: CSGKESRRGQETQYF; v_gene: TRBV20-1
CDR3aa: CASSYGSKQFF; v_gene: TRBV12-3/TRBV12-4
CDR3aa: CASSKTSGLSSYEQYF; v_gene: TRBV4-3
CDR3aa: CASSQASGAAGTNVLTF; v_gene: TRBV4-2
CDR3aa: CASSSTSRPSYEQYF; v_gene: TRBV2
CDR3aa: CASSLPPIAGELFF; v_gene: TRBV28
CDR3aa: CSARDTLGWNTGELFF; v_gene: TRBV20-1
CDR3aa: CATDLGLNTDTQYF; v_gene: TRBV12-3/TRBV12-4
CDR3aa: CASGPHRVEQPQHF; v_gene: TRBV12-5
CDR3aa: CSAHSHRGSFNEQFF; v_gene: TRBV20-1
CDR3aa: CASTRQGYTGELFF; v_gene: TRBV6-1
CDR3aa: CASSWRGYQETQYF; v_gene: TRBV12-3/TRBV12-4
CDR3aa: CASSPTGGVQETQYF; v_gene: TRBV5-1
CDR3aa: CASSVSISHYNEQFF; v_gene: TRBV9
CDR3aa: CASSEGSYEQYF; v_gene: TRBV2
CDR3aa: CASSPNPPTTGYGYTF; v_gene: TRBV3-1
CDR3aa: CSVEEGRSSGANVLTF; v_gene: TRBV29-1
CDR3aa: CSARVASGDNEQFF; v_gene: TRBV20-1
CDR3aa: CASSVPGYGYTF; v_gene: TRBV9
CDR3aa: CAISESPPGVAGGSYEQYF; v_gene: TRBV10-3
CDR3aa: CASSTQTGIKNIQYF; v_gene: TRBV2
CDR3aa: CASSQDLGTTNERLFF; v_gene: TRBV4-1
CDR3aa: CASSLLAGTQPQHF; v_gene: TRBV5-5
CDR3aa: CASSVRGEGRNIQYF; v_gene: TRBV9
CDR3aa: CASSPGQVHSYEQYF; v_gene: TRBV18
CDR3aa: CAISESAGYTEAFF; v_gene: TRBV10-3
CDR3aa: CASSVDGRDEAFF; v_gene: TRBV9
CDR3aa: CASSQGTAEAFF; v_gene: TRBV19